This passage covers 21 T cell receptor beta chains from one sample sequenced in a study of blood T cell repertoires in COVID-19. Only in-frame clones appear in the TCRdb table, and some are missing; sequencing was by immunoSEQ multiplex PCR. The table shows 130,000 or so clones, with 80% to 90% occurring only once. Source material: peripheral blood. Source of these receptors: a man aged 60-69 years with COVID-19, enrolled during active disease.

This chain links TRBV2 with TRBJ1-2; TRBD1 might be the D (6 bases). CDR3 length: 13 residues. Trimming left V 9 bases short and J 2 bases short, with 13 bases between. The germline V gene encodes CDR1 SNHLY and CDR2 FYNNEI. CDR3 bases: TGTGCCAGTCTGACAGGCTTAAACTATGGCTACACCTTC. Its translation: CASLTGLNYGYTF.

This chain connects TRBV27 to TRBJ1-5, with no clear D. The germline V and J ends were trimmed by 4 bases and 3 bases, with 7 bases remaining between them. This CDR3 has 13 amino acids. Germline V lookup: CDR1 MNHEY, CDR2 SMNVEV (reference sequence). In DNA form, the CDR3 reads TGTGCCAGCAGTTGGGCAGACAATCAGCCCCAGCATTTT. Translation gives CASSWADNQPQHF.

This chain connects TRBV28 to TRBJ2-7; D perhaps matches TRBD2 (5 bases). Trimming removed 3 bases at V and 2 bases at J, with 11 bases between. The length of the CDR3 is 14 residues. Germline V gives CDR1 MDHEN, CDR2 SYDVKM. CDR3 amino acids: CASSFQDSTYEQYF. The CDR3 region has the DNA TGTGCCAGCAGTTTTCAGGACTCTACCTACGAGCAGTACTTC.

CDR3 amino acids: CATSDLGQFSGYTF. As DNA, the CDR3 is TGTGCCACCAGTGATCTCGGACAATTCTCTGGCTACACCTTC. V and J are TRBV24-1 and TRBJ1-2; tentatively, D is TRBD1 (5 bases). Between the trimmed V and J ends, which lost 3 bases and 7 bases, there was a span of 14 bases. The CDR3 has 14 residues. CDR1 and CDR2 (germline): KGHDR, SFDVKD.

This clone occurred once. This rearrangement joins TRBV5-1 to TRBJ1-1; D is unclear. This CDR3 is 14 amino acids long. The germline gives CDR1 SGHRS, CDR2 YFSETQ. V lost 0 bases and J 0 bases, leaving 6 bases between the germline ends. CDR3 amino acids: CASSLGSLNTEAFF. In DNA, the CDR3 is TGCGCCAGCAGCTTGGGCAGTCTGAACACTGAAGCTTTCTTT.

This chain joins TRBV12-3 or TRBV12-4 and TRBJ1-5; tentative D call: TRBD1 (6 bases). Trimming cost V 6 bases and J 6 bases, with 12 bases left between them. The CDR3 sequence is 13 residues long. The CDR3 DNA follows: TGTGCCAGCAGCTACAGGGAGGGTCAGCCCCAGCATTTT. It encodes CASSYREGQPQHF.

The V and J genes are TRBV18 and TRBJ1-1, with D unresolved. The CDR3 spans 15 residues. Germline CDR1 KGHSH, CDR2 LQKENI. V was pared by 0 bases and J by 4 bases, with 12 bases between. This chain's CDR3 is CASSPPNGFGTEAFF. The CDR3 DNA reads as TGTGCCAGCTCACCACCGAACGGTTTTGGCACTGAAGCTTTCTTT.

The chain recombines TRBV19 with TRBJ1-5, with D perhaps matching TRBD1 (6 bases). V gave up 4 bases and J gave up 5 bases, with 15 bases separating them. The CDR3 spans 15 residues. Germline V gene data show CDR1 as LNHDA and CDR2 as SQIVND (reference sequence). CDR3 bases: TGTGCCAGTAGTACGGCGGGGGCTCCTTATCAGCCCCAGCATTTT. This encodes CASSTAGAPYQPQHF.

V and J are TRBV6-5 and TRBJ1-2, with TRBD1 as a possible D gene (5 bases). CDR1 is MNHEY and CDR2 is SVGAGI in the germline V gene. CDR3 size: 15 residues. Trimming took off 4 bases at V and 2 bases at J, with 14 bases between the two ends. CDR3 sequence reads: CASSSTVKGNYGYTF. The CDR3 DNA follows: TGTGCCAGCAGTTCCACAGTCAAGGGGAACTATGGCTACACCTTC.

The chain has TRBV6-5 and TRBJ1-2, with a weak D call TRBD1 (6 bases). The V end was cut by 2 bases, the J end by 3 bases, with 7 bases between. The CDR3 contains 13 residues. Germline V CDR1 and CDR2: MNHEY, SVGAGI. DNA of the CDR3: TGTGCCAGCAGTTACAGGACAGACTATGGCTACACCTTC. Its translation: CASSYRTDYGYTF.

The V and J genes are TRBV6-1 and TRBJ2-5, with D possibly matching TRBD2 (6 bases). Looked up from germline, CDR1 is MNHNS and CDR2 is SASEGT. The CDR3 is made up of 17 amino acids. V dropped 0 bases and J dropped 5 bases, with 19 bases sitting between them. CDR3 nucleotides: TGTGCCAGCAGTGAAGCAGTGCTAGCGACTAGATGGGAGACCCAGTACTTC. Amino acid sequence: CASSEAVLATRWETQYF.

Turning to this clone: One end of the junction does not line up with germline, which may come from a read error. This sequence joins TRBV7-7 and TRBJ2-3, with TRBD1 matching 9 bases. The CDR3 is 17 amino acids. Germline CDR1 and CDR2: SSHAT and FNYEAQ (reference sequence). In DNA, the CDR3 is TGTGCTAGCAGCTCAAGACAGGGGGATAGAAGCGCAGATACGCAGTATTTT. As protein: CASSSRQGDRSADTQYF. Filled out from reference TRBV7-7 and TRBJ2-3, the complete variable domain reads GAGVSQSPRYKVTKRGQDVTLRCDPISSHATLYWYQQALGQGPEFLTYFNYEAQPDKSGLPSDRFSAERPEGSISTLTIQRTEQRDSAMYRCASSSRQGDRSADTQYFGPGTRLTVL.

A single count supports this clone. This chain links TRBV7-2 with TRBJ2-2; possibly TRBD2 for D (6 bases). Germline V gene data show CDR1 as SGHTA and CDR2 as FQGNSA. Trimming shortened V by 4 bases and J by 2 bases, and 14 bases separated the two germline ends. There are 16 residues in the CDR3. The CDR3 sequence: CASSYFSGGNTGELFF. The CDR3 DNA is TGTGCCAGCAGCTACTTCTCCGGGGGAAACACCGGGGAGCTGTTTTTT.

This sequence joins TRBV6-5 and TRBJ2-7; TRBD1 agrees at 9 bases. This CDR3 has 13 residues. With V trimmed by 5 bases and J by 7 bases, 6 bases remained unmatched. The germline gives CDR1 MNHEY, CDR2 SVGAGI. The CDR3, as DNA: TGTGCCAGCAGTAGGGACAGGGCGGGGGAGCAGTACTTC. Translating gives CASSRDRAGEQYF.

CDR3 DNA: TGTGCCAGCAGTCAGAAACTCACAGGGGGCCCTGGAAACACCATATATTTT. Its protein is CASSQKLTGGPGNTIYF. The J gene is TRBJ1-3, the V gene TRBV6-6; 9 bases are shared with TRBD1. CDR3 size: 17 residues. V lost 5 bases, J lost 2 bases, and 10 bases stayed unmatched. Germline V gene data show CDR1 as MNHNY and CDR2 as SVGAGI (reference sequence).

This chain links TRBV6-2 or TRBV6-3 with TRBJ2-1; 8 bases align to TRBD2. The J segment lost 9 bases and the V segment lost 5 bases, leaving 9 bases of the junction unmatched. Germline V lookup: CDR1 MNHEY, CDR2 SVGEGT. CDR3 length: 14 amino acids. The CDR3: CASSPGTREGEQFF. CDR3 bases: TGTGCCAGCAGTCCCGGGACTAGAGAGGGTGAGCAGTTCTTC.

The CDR3 loop is CASSGAGGYGYTF. The CDR3 DNA sequence: TGTGCCAGCAGCGGTGCGGGGGGCTATGGCTACACCTTC. V gene TRBV5-5 combines with J gene TRBJ1-2, with a weak D call TRBD1 (5 bases). Germline CDR1 and CDR2: SGHKS and YYEKEE (reference sequence). V shed 4 bases and J shed 4 bases, with 11 bases lying between them. The CDR3 covers 13 residues.

This clone appeared a single time. The chain employs TRBV18 and TRBJ1-3, with D tentatively TRBD1 (6 bases). Per the germline V gene, CDR1 is KGHSH and CDR2 is LQKENI. The CDR3 has 15 residues. Between the trimmed V and J ends, which lost 4 bases and 3 bases, there was a span of 13 bases. Here the CDR3 reads CASSQPQGYGNTIYF. The CDR3 nucleotides are TGTGCCAGCTCACAGCCTCAGGGGTATGGAAACACCATATATTTT. Supplemented by reference TRBV18 and TRBJ1-3, the full variable domain reads NAGVMQNPRHLVRRRGQEARLRCSPMKGHSHVYWYRQLPEEGLKFMVYLQKENIIDESGMPKERFSAEFPKEGPSILRIQQVVRGDSAAYFCASSQPQGYGNTIYFGEGSWLTVV.

The J gene is TRBJ2-7, the V gene TRBV7-3; D not resolved. Germline V gives CDR1 SGHTA, CDR2 FQGTGA. Trimming stripped 5 bases from V and 4 bases from J, with 15 bases between. CDR3 length: 14 amino acids. The chain's CDR3 is CASSANPAGYEQYF. CDR3 nucleotide sequence: TGTGCCAGCAGCGCTAACCCCGCCGGTTACGAGCAGTACTTC.

The chain carries TRBV6-5 and TRBJ1-5; D is unclear. The CDR3 length is 15 residues. CDR1 and CDR2 from the germline V gene are MNHEY and SVGAGI. Trimming shortened V by 0 bases and J by 0 bases, and 6 bases separated the two germline ends. The CDR3 region has the DNA TGTGCCAGCAGTTACTCGAGGGATAGCAATCAGCCCCAGCATTTT. Translated: CASSYSRDSNQPQHF.

This sequence joins TRBV5-1 and TRBJ1-2; a weak D match, TRBD1 (5 bases). Germline CDR1 SGHRS, CDR2 YFSETQ. Trimming removed 0 bases from V and 6 bases from J, with 15 bases in between. The CDR3 has 15 residues. The CDR3 loop is CASSLEGRASHGYTF. The CDR3 nucleotides are TGCGCCAGCAGCTTGGAGGGCAGGGCCTCCCATGGCTACACCTTC.